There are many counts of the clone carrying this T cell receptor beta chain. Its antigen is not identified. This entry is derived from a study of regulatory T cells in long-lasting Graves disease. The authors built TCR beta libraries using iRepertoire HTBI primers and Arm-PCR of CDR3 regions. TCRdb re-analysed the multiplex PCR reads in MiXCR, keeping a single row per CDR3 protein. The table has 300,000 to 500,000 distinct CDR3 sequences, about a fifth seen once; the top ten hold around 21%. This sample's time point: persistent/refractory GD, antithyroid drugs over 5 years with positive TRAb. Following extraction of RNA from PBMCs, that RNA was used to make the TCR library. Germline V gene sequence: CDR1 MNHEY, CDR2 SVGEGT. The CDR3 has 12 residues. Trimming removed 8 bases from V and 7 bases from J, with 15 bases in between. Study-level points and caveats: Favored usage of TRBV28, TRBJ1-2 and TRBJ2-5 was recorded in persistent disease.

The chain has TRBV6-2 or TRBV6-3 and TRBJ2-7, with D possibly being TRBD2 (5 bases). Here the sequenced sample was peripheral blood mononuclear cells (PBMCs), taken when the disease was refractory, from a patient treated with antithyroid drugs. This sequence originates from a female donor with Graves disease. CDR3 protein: CASGVPPGEQYF. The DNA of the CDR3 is TGTGCCAGCGGGGTCCCTCCGGGGGAGCAGTACTTC.